The 29 T cell receptor beta chains below were found in one sample sequenced in a study of blood T cells in healthy people across ages. Through a sample-barcoded 5' primer and a J-beta primer mix, a second PCR was run for roughly 6 to 11 cycles. TCRdb re-analysed the 5' RACE reads in MiXCR, keeping a single row per CDR3 protein. The sample carries 650,000 to 1,000,000 distinct CDR3 sequences, 36% recorded once. Source material: blood. The origin of the receptors is a man younger than 35 in good health.

J is TRBJ1-5 and V is TRBV12-3 or TRBV12-4; D is uncertain. With 3 bases removed from V and 6 bases from J, the gap between germline ends came to 12 bases. CDR3 size: 14 residues. The CDR3 region is CASSFNGFGQPQHF. In DNA form, the CDR3 reads TGTGCCAGCAGTTTTAATGGGTTCGGTCAGCCCCAGCATTTT.

The chain is built from TRBV6-1 and TRBJ2-7; D is uncertain. V was clipped by 6 bases and J by 6 bases, with 18 bases between them. Per germline, CDR1 MNHNS and CDR2 SASEGT. The CDR3 sequence is 14 residues long. The CDR3 DNA sequence: TGTGCCAGCAGCGCTTTATCAGCTCTCTCCGAGCAGTACTTC. Its protein product is CASSALSALSEQYF.

The genes are TRBV6-1 and TRBJ2-7; D might be TRBD1 or TRBD2, each matching 5 bases. This CDR3 is 14 amino acids long. Germline CDR1 is MNHNS and CDR2 is SASEGT. Trimming removed 6 bases from V and 5 bases from J, with 17 bases in between. The DNA for the CDR3 is TGTGCCAGCAGGAACCGGGACCCGAGGAACGAGCAGTACTTC. It encodes CASRNRDPRNEQYF.

This clonotype was observed once. V usage is TRBV21-1 and J usage is TRBJ2-2; the tabulated D call, TRBD1, remains unverified against the DNA. TRBV21-1 is shown as a pseudogene. The CDR3 covers 17 residues. DNA of the CDR3: TGTGCCAGCAGCAAAGGATCAGGGGGCAATAGCACCGGGGAGCTGTTTTTT. Amino acids: CASSKGSGGNSTGELFF.

Many counts were recorded for this clonotype. This chain uses TRBV12-3 or TRBV12-4 with TRBJ1-5, with D possibly matching TRBD1 (5 bases). The CDR3 runs to 14 residues. The germline V and J ends were trimmed by 3 bases and 1 base, with 7 bases remaining between them. CDR3 sequence: CASSFGGSNQPQHF. The CDR3 nucleotides are TGTGCCAGCAGTTTCGGGGGGAGCAATCAGCCCCAGCATTTT.

V gene TRBV4-2 combines with J gene TRBJ2-7; 14 nucleotides agree with TRBD2. The DNA end is a closer match to TRBJ2-5, so the J assignment may be wrong. The length of the CDR3 is 19 residues. In germline, CDR1 is LGHNA, CDR2 YNFKEQ. CDR3 DNA: TGTGCCAGCAGCCCTATAAGGACCGGGACTAGCGGGAGCTTAAAGACCCAGTACTTC. Translation: CASSPIRTGTSGSLKTQYF.

The chain carries TRBV4-3 and TRBJ2-7; maybe TRBD2 (6 bases). Trimming took 0 bases from V and 3 from J, leaving 12 bases between them. Germline V gives CDR1 LGHNA, CDR2 YSLEER. CDR3 size: 15 residues. The CDR3 DNA is TGCGCCAGCAGCCAAGAGGAGGGTTGGGTCTACGAGCAGTACTTC. Translated: CASSQEEGWVYEQYF.

About this clonotype itself: A much larger clonotype is one base distant, so this may be a read error. V gene TRBV2 combines with J gene TRBJ2-1; no clear D gene. Germline V lookup: CDR1 SNHLY, CDR2 FYNNEI. V dropped 2 bases and J dropped 0 bases, with 8 bases sitting between them. The CDR3 runs to 15 residues. The CDR3 loop is CASSEKVSSYNEQFF. The CDR3 DNA reads as TGTGCCAGCAGTGAAAAGGTTAGCTCCTACAATGAGCAGTTCTTC.

Only one count was recorded for this clonotype. This sequence joins TRBV20-1 and TRBJ2-5; TRBD2 agrees at 9 bases. With 0 bases clipped from V and 11 bases from J, the junction kept 13 bases outside the gene matches. The CDR3 totals 15 residues. CDR1 is DFQATT and CDR2 is SNEGSKA in the germline V gene (reference sequence). This chain's CDR3 is CSARDPAGGSQEQYF. CDR3 DNA sequence: TGCAGTGCTAGAGATCCGGCGGGGGGGTCGCAAGAGCAGTACTTC.

DNA for the CDR3: TGTGCCAGCAGCTTAGCGTCCAGGGGATCTGGGGCCAACGTCCTGACTTTC. This encodes CASSLASRGSGANVLTF. The V and J genes are TRBV7-9 and TRBJ2-6; D is possibly TRBD1 (6 bases). CDR3 length: 17 residues. Germline CDR1 is SEHNR and CDR2 is FQNEAQ (reference sequence). Deletions cut 0 bases from V and 1 base from J, with 10 bases between.

The rearrangement uses TRBV4-1 and TRBJ2-3; 8 bases agree with TRBD1. This CDR3 is built from 12 residues. The V and J ends lost 2 bases and 14 bases, in that order; junction bases with no gene match: 6. Germline CDR1 reads MGHRA; CDR2 reads YSYEKL. DNA of the CDR3: TGCGCCAGCAGCCAAACAGGGGGTAGTCCGTATTTT. Encoded protein: CASSQTGGSPYF.

The J gene is TRBJ2-7, the V gene TRBV20-1; 9 bases line up with TRBD1. The CDR3 sequence is 14 residues long. V was pared by 2 bases and J by 5 bases, with 7 bases of the junction left unmatched. Germline CDR1 DFQATT, CDR2 SNEGSKA (reference sequence). The CDR3 sequence: CSARTGTGPHEQYF. DNA of the CDR3: TGCAGTGCTAGAACCGGGACAGGGCCTCACGAGCAGTACTTC.

The chain is built from TRBV5-1 and TRBJ1-2, with D perhaps TRBD1 (6 bases). With 1 base removed from V and 6 bases from J, the gap between germline ends came to 13 bases. The germline CDR1 and CDR2 sequences are SGHRS and YFSETQ. This CDR3 contains 14 residues. CDR3 sequence (DNA): TGCGCCAGCAGCTTGTTGGGGGCAAACCATGGCTACACCTTC. Translation: CASSLLGANHGYTF.

V and J are TRBV4-3 and TRBJ2-1, with 8 bases identical to TRBD1. The assigned J gene may be wrong: the sequence end matches TRBJ2-7 better. The CDR3 consists of 15 residues. Germline CDR1 reads LGHNA; CDR2 reads YSLEER. Written as DNA, the CDR3 is TGCGCCAGCAGCCAAGCCCGGACAGGGTTCGACGAGCAGTACTTC. It codes for CASSQARTGFDEQYF.

There are a few counts of this clonotype. The chain couples TRBV20-1 to TRBJ2-1, with D perhaps assigned TRBD1 or TRBD2 (5 bases each). The V gene lost 0 bases and the J gene lost 0 bases, with 15 bases spanning the gap. Looked up from germline, CDR1 is DFQATT and CDR2 is SNEGSKA (reference sequence). This CDR3 has 17 residues. This chain's CDR3 is CSAREERGAPSYNEQFF. The CDR3 DNA reads as TGCAGTGCTAGAGAGGAGAGGGGCGCCCCCTCCTACAATGAGCAGTTCTTC.

This clonotype was seen only a few times. This rearrangement joins TRBV20-1 to TRBJ1-4, with D unresolved. In germline, CDR1 is DFQATT, CDR2 SNEGSKA (reference sequence). V lost 6 bases, J lost 0 bases, and 8 bases lay in between. The CDR3 consists of 13 residues. CDR3 protein: CSALVATNEKLFF. The DNA of the CDR3 is TGCAGTGCCCTAGTCGCAACTAATGAAAAACTGTTTTTT.

This clonotype showed up many times. This chain links TRBV12-3 or TRBV12-4 with TRBJ1-2, with a weak D call TRBD1 (6 bases). Trimming stripped 5 bases from V and 2 bases from J, with 15 bases between. This CDR3 is 15 amino acids long. CDR3 sequence reads: CASSRIIGGNYGYTF. DNA for the CDR3: TGTGCCAGCAGTCGCATTATCGGGGGCAACTATGGCTACACCTTC.

The rearrangement uses TRBV27 and TRBJ1-2; D not certain. CDR3 length: 12 amino acids. V gave up 10 bases and J gave up 2 bases, with 11 bases separating them. Germline V gene lookup returns CDR1 MNHEY and CDR2 SMNVEV (reference sequence). DNA of the CDR3: TGTGCCACCGGGGAGCGAAACTATGGCTACACCTTC. Translating gives CATGERNYGYTF.

This clonotype was seen more than once but under ten times. This sequence joins TRBV6-2 or TRBV6-3 and TRBJ2-6; D unresolved. The CDR3 contains 19 residues. Trimming removed 7 bases at V and 1 base at J, with 23 bases between. CDR1 and CDR2 from the germline V gene are MNHEY and SVGEGT. The CDR3 sequence is CASTDPGSTRSSGANVLTF. The CDR3 DNA is TGTGCCAGCACCGATCCCGGCAGCACAAGATCATCTGGGGCCAACGTCCTGACTTTC.

In its sample, this clonotype was seen once. CDR3 protein: CASSREIGPYNEQYF. CDR3 nucleotide sequence: TGCGCCAGCAGCAGAGAGATCGGACCCTACAATGAGCAGTACTTC. This chain uses TRBV4-3 with TRBJ2-1; D is unresolved. The last part of the DNA fits TRBJ2-7 better; the J call may be wrong. The CDR3 has 15 amino acids. Germline lookup yields CDR1 LGHNA and CDR2 YSLEER.

This clonotype was observed a few times. The chain links TRBV30 to TRBJ2-1, with 9 bases lining up with TRBD2. Trimming took 1 base from V and 7 from J; bases not matched to a gene: 8. The CDR3 length is 15 residues. Per germline, CDR1 GTSNPN and CDR2 SVGIG (reference sequence). The CDR3 DNA reads TGTGCCTGGAGTGAGGGACTAGCCCTGGGGAATGAGCAGTTCTTC. Translated, it gives CAWSEGLALGNEQFF.

This clonotype has ten or more counts. This chain joins TRBV29-1 and TRBJ1-5; D gene uncertain. This CDR3 has 12 amino acids. Germline lookup yields CDR1 SQVTM and CDR2 ANQGSEA. Trimming cost V 4 bases and J 3 bases, with 7 bases left between them. The CDR3 region is CSVGWINQPQHF. The CDR3 region has the DNA TGCAGCGTTGGTTGGATCAATCAGCCCCAGCATTTT.

The chain carries TRBV5-6 and TRBJ2-7, with D possibly TRBD1 on 6 matching bases. Germline loops: CDR1 SGHDT, CDR2 YYEEEE. V lost 2 bases, J lost 0 bases, and 24 bases lay in between. This CDR3 comprises 19 residues. The CDR3 here is CASSFKPPGWQGSSYEQYF. The CDR3 DNA reads TGTGCCAGCAGCTTTAAACCCCCCGGGTGGCAGGGGAGCTCCTACGAGCAGTACTTC.

This clonotype occurred many times. The gene calls are TRBV5-1 and TRBJ1-2; TRBD1 matches 9 bases. V gave up 4 bases and J gave up 3 bases; unmatched junction bases: 7. The CDR3 is made up of 15 amino acids. In germline, CDR1 is SGHRS, CDR2 YFSETQ. CDR3 amino acids: CASSPGQGMDYGYTF. For the CDR3, the DNA is TGCGCCAGCAGCCCGGGACAGGGTATGGACTATGGCTACACCTTC.

At least ten counts were recorded for this clonotype. This rearrangement joins TRBV2 to TRBJ2-6; D not resolved. There are 14 residues in the CDR3. Per the germline V gene, CDR1 is SNHLY and CDR2 is FYNNEI. V lost 6 bases and J lost 2, with 8 bases in between. DNA of the CDR3: TGTGCCAGCAGCGTAAAGACTGGGGCCAACGTCCTGACTTTC. Translated, it gives CASSVKTGANVLTF.

The rearrangement links TRBV5-1 to TRBJ1-6; D gene ambiguous. Trimming removed 0 bases from V and 5 bases from J, with 6 bases in between. Germline V gene lookup returns CDR1 SGHRS and CDR2 YFSETQ. The CDR3 length is 14 residues. The CDR3 DNA follows: TGCGCCAGCAGCTTGGAAGAAGATAATTCACCCCTCCACTTT. Its translation is CASSLEEDNSPLHF.

The V call is TRBV20-1, the J call TRBJ1-6, with 9 positions matching TRBD1. CDR1 DFQATT and CDR2 SNEGSKA come from the germline V gene (reference sequence). J was trimmed by 7 bases and V by 1 base; bases with no gene match: 11. The CDR3 has 17 amino acids. The CDR3 sequence is CSARGPLDRGKNSPLHF. CDR3 sequence (DNA): TGCAGTGCTAGAGGACCTCTAGACAGGGGGAAAAATTCACCCCTCCACTTT.

The chain is built from TRBV15 and TRBJ2-5; 11 bases match TRBD2. Germline trimming cut 0 bases from V and 4 bases from J; bases unmatched to any gene: 1. The CDR3 contains 15 residues. In germline, CDR1 is LNHNV, CDR2 YYDKDF (reference sequence). The CDR3 loop is CATSRDSGGAETQYF. CDR3 nucleotides: TGTGCCACCAGCAGAGATAGCGGGGGGGCAGAGACCCAGTACTTC.

V is TRBV29-1 and J is TRBJ2-7; D is possibly TRBD2 (5 bases). Gene TRBJ2-5 matches the end of the DNA better, so the J call may be wrong. The length of the CDR3 is 14 residues. In germline, CDR1 is SQVTM, CDR2 ANQGSEA. CDR3 loop: CSVRRGSGLETQYF. The CDR3 DNA follows: TGCAGCGTACGCCGGGGTAGTGGGTTAGAGACCCAGTACTTC.